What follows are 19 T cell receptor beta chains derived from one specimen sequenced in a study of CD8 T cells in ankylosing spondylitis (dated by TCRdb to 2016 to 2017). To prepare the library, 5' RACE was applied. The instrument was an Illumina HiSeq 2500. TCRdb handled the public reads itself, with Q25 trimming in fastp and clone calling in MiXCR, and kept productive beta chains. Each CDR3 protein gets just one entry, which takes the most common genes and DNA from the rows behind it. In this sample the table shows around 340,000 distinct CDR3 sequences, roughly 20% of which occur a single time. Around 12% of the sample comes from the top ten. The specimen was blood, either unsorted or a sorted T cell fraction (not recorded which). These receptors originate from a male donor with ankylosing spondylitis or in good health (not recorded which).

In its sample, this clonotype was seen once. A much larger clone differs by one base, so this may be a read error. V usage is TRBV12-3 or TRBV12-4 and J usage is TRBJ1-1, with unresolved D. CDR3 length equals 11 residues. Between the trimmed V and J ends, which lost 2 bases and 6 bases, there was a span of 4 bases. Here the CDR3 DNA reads TGTGCCAGCAGTTTATGGGCTGAAGCTTTCTTT. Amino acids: CASSLWAEAFF.

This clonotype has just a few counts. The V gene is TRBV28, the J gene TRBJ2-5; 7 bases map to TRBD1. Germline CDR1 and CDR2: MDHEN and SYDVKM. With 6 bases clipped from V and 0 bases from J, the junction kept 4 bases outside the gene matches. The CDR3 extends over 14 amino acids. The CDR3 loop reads CASRPGTDQETQYF. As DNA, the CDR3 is TGTGCCAGCAGGCCCGGGACAGACCAAGAGACCCAGTACTTC.

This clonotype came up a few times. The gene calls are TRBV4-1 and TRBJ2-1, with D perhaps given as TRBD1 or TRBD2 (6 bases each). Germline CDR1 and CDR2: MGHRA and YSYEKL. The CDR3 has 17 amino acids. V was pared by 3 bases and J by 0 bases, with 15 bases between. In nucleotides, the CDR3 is TGCGCCAGCAGCCAGGTTCGAGGGGGGAGCTCCTACAATGAGCAGTTCTTC. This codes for CASSQVRGGSSYNEQFF.

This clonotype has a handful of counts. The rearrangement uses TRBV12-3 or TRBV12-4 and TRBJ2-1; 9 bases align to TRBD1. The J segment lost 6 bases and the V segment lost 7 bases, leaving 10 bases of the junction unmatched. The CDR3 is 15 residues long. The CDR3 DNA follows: TGTGCCAGCACCCGAGGAGGGACAGGGAGCAATGAGCAGTTCTTC. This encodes CASTRGGTGSNEQFF.

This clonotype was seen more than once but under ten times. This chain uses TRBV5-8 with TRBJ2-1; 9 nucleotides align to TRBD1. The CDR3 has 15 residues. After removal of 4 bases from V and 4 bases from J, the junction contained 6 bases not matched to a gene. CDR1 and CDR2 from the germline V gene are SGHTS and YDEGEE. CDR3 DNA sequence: TGTGCCAGCAGCAGAGACAGGGGGAGGTACAATGAGCAGTTCTTC. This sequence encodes CASSRDRGRYNEQFF.

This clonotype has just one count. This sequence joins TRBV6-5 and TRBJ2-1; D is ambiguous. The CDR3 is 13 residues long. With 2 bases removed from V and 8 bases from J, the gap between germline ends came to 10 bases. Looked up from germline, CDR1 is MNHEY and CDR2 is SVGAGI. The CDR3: CASSYPPGDEQFF. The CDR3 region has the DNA TGTGCCAGCAGTTACCCCCCAGGCGATGAGCAGTTCTTC.

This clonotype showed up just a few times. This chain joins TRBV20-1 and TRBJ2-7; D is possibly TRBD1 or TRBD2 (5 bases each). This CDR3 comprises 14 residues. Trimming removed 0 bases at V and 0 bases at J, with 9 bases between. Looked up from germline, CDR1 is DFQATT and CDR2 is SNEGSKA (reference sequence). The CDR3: CSARDSGLSYEQYF. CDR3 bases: TGCAGTGCTAGAGACTCGGGGCTCTCCTACGAGCAGTACTTC.

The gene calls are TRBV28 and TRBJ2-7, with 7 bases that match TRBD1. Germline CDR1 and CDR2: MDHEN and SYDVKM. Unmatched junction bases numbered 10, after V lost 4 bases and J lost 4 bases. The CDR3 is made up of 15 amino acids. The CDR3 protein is CASSSITETGYEQYF. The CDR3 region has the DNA TGTGCCAGCAGTTCAATCACGGAGACAGGGTACGAGCAGTACTTC. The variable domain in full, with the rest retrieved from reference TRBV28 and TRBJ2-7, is DVKVTQSSRYLVKRTGEKVFLECVQDMDHENMFWYRQDPGLGLRLIYFSYDVKMKEKGDIPEGYSVSREKKERFSLILESASTNQTSMYLCASSSITETGYEQYFGPGTRLTVT.

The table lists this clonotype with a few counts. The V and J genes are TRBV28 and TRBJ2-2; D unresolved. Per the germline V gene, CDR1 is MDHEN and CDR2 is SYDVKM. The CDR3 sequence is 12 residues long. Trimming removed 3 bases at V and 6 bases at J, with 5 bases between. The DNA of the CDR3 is TGTGCCAGCAGTTTTCGCGCCGGGGAGCTGTTTTTT. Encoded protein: CASSFRAGELFF.

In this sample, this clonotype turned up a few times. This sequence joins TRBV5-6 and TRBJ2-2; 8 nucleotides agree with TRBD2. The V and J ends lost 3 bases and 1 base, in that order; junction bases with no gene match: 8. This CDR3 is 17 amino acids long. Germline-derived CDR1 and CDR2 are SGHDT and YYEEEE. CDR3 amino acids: CASSSGVGLENTGELFF. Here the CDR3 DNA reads TGTGCCAGCAGCTCTGGAGTGGGACTAGAGAACACCGGGGAGCTGTTTTTT.

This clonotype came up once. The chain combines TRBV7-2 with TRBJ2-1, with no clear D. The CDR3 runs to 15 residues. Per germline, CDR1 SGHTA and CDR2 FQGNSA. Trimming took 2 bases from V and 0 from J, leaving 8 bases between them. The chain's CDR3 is CASSLWLSSYNEQFF. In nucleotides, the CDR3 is TGTGCCAGCAGCTTATGGTTGAGCTCCTACAATGAGCAGTTCTTC.

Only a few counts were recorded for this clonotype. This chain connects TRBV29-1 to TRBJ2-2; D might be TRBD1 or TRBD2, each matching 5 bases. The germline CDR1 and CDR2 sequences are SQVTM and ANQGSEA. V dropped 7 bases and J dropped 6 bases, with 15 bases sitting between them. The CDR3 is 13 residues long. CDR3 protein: CSAPGAEAGELFF. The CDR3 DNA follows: TGCAGCGCTCCCGGGGCGGAGGCCGGGGAGCTGTTTTTT.

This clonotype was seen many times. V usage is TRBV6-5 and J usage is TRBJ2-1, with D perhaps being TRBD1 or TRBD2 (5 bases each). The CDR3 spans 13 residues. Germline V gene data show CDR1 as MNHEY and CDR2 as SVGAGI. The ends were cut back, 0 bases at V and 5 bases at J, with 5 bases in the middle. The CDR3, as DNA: TGTGCCAGCAGTTACTCGGGGGACAATGAGCAGTTCTTC. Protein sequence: CASSYSGDNEQFF.

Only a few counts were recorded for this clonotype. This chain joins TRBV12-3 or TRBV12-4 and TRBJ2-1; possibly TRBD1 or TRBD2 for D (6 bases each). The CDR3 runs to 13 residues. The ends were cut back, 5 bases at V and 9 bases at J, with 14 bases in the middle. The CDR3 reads CASSRGESREQFF. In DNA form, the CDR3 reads TGTGCCAGCAGTAGGGGGGAGTCCCGTGAGCAGTTCTTC.

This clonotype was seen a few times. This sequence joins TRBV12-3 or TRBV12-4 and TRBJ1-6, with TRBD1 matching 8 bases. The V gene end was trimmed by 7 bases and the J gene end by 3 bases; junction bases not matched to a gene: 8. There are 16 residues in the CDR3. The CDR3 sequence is CASTIIGQGYNSPLHF. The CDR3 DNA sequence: TGTGCCAGCACCATCATCGGACAGGGCTATAATTCACCCCTCCACTTT.

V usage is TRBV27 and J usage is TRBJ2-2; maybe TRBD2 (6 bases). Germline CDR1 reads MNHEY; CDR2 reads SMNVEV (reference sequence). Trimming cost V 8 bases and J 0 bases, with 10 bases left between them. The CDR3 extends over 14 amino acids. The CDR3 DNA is TGTGCCAGCGCGGGGACGACGAACACCGGGGAGCTGTTTTTT. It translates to CASAGTTNTGELFF.

CDR3: CASSLGGLAGYTF. The CDR3 bases are TGTGCCAGCAGTTTGGGGGGCCTCGCTGGCTACACCTTC. The chain couples TRBV27 to TRBJ1-2, with D maybe TRBD1 (6 bases). V dropped 3 bases and J dropped 7 bases, with 12 bases sitting between them. CDR1 is MNHEY and CDR2 is SMNVEV in the germline V gene (reference sequence). This CDR3 spans 13 amino acids.

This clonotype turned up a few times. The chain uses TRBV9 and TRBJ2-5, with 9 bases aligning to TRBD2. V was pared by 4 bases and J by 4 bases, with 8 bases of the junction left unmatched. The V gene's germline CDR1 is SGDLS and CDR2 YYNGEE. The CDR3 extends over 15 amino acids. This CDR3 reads CASSPTTSGRETQYF. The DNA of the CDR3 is TGTGCCAGCAGCCCCACGACTAGCGGAAGAGAGACCCAGTACTTC.

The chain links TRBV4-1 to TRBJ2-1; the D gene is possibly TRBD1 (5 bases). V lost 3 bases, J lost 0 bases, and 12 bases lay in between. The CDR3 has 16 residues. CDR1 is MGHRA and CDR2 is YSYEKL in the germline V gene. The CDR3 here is CASSQGLTLSYNEQFF. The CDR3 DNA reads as TGCGCCAGCAGCCAGGGGCTGACTCTCTCCTACAATGAGCAGTTCTTC.